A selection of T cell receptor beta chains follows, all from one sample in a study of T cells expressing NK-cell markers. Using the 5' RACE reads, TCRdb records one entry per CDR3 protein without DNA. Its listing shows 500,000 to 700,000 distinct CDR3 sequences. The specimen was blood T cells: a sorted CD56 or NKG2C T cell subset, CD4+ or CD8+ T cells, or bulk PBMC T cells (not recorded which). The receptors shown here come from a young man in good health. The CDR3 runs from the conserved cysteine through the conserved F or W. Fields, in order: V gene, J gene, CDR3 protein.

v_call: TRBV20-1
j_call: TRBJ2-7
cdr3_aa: CSTNFAGTTTRVEQYF

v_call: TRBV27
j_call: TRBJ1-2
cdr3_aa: CASSSLTTGQYYGYTF

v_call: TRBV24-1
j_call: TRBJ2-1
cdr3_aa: CATSEVGQTYNEQFF

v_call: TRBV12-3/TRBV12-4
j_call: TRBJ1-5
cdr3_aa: CASSEYESNQPQHF

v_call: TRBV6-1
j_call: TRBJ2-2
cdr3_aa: CASSGSTGLGRELFF

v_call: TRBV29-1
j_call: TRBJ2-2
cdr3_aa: CSTPGTSNTGELFF

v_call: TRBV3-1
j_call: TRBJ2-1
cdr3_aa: CASSQGPGGIANEQFF

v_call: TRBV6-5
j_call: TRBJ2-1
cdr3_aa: CASRLGLYEQFF

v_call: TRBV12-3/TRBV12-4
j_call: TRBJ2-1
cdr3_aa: CASSFQGLDNEQFF

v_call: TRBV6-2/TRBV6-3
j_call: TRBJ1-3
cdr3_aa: CASSYRNDPTVEIRLNTIYF

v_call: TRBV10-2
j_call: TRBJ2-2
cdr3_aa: CASSIAGGNTGELFF

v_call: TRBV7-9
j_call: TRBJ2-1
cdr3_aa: CASSLHLLARYNEQFF

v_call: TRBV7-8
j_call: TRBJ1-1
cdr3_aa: CASSVRDFNTEAFF

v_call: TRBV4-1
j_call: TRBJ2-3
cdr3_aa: CASSQVWGDTDTQYF

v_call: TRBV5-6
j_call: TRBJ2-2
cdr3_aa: CASRRTVYAAGELFF

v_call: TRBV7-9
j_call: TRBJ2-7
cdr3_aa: CASSYNYEQYF

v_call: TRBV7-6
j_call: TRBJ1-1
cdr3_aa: CASSPGRTVMNTEAFF